The 26 T cell receptor beta chains below all came from one sample that was sequenced in a study of T cell responses to AZD1222 COVID-19 vaccine (dated by TCRdb to 2020 to 2023). What the time point label conveys for this sample: about 28 days (+/-7) after the second vaccine dose. The library relied on the immunoSEQ multiplex PCR assay. This is the immuneACCESS table as TCRdb keeps it, with only in-frame sequences that have V and J called. A part of the clones is gone; compared with another copy, unresolved V genes explain less than half, and the rest is unexplained. The table for this sample lists 110,000 or so clones; 89% of them were counted only once. The ten largest clones add up to approximately 45% of the sample. Material: peripheral blood, obtained 28 days after the second AZD1222 dose. These TCRs come from an adult who received the AZD1222 COVID-19 vaccine.

The V and J genes are TRBV7-6 and TRBJ1-2, with TRBD1 matching over 11 bases. CDR3 length: 16 residues. The germline CDR1 and CDR2 sequences are SGHVS and FNYEAQ. The junction had 6 bases not matched to a gene; V was cut back by 3 bases and J by 3 bases. CDR3 in DNA: TGTGCCAGCAGCTTTTCACAGGGACAGGGGGACTATGGCTACACCTTC. It yields the protein CASSFSQGQGDYGYTF.

The V call is TRBV4-1, the J call TRBJ2-3, with D unresolved. Germline V lookup: CDR1 MGHRA, CDR2 YSYEKL. The CDR3 totals 14 residues. Trimming took 3 bases from V and 3 from J, leaving 10 bases between them. DNA for the CDR3: TGCGCCAGCAGCCATGACTTGACGACAGATACGCAGTATTTT. Amino acids: CASSHDLTTDTQYF.

This clone was counted once. The chain couples TRBV7-6 to TRBJ2-1; perhaps TRBD2 as D (6 bases). V gave up 8 bases and J gave up 12 bases, with 17 bases separating them. Germline lookup yields CDR1 SGHVS and CDR2 FNYEAQ. CDR3 size: 12 residues. The CDR3 DNA sequence: TGTGCCAGCGGAGGAAGCTCCGGGGGGCAGTTCTTC. Amino acids: CASGGSSGGQFF.

The V and J genes are TRBV9 and TRBJ2-2; perhaps TRBD2 as D (5 bases). Germline CDR1 reads SGDLS; CDR2 reads YYNGEE. CDR3 length equals 15 residues. Trimming pared 0 bases from V and 4 bases from J, leaving 10 bases between. The CDR3 bases are TGTGCCAGCAGCGTAGCAGCTAGCCCCACCGGGGAGCTGTTTTTT. Encoded protein: CASSVAASPTGELFF.

The chain has TRBV5-1 and TRBJ2-2, with a weak D call TRBD1 (5 bases). CDR1 is SGHRS and CDR2 is YFSETQ in the germline V gene. The CDR3 contains 16 residues. Trimming removed 0 bases at V and 0 bases at J, with 9 bases between. CDR3 amino acids: CASSLDGASNTGELFF. In DNA form, the CDR3 reads TGCGCCAGCAGCTTGGATGGGGCATCGAACACCGGGGAGCTGTTTTTT.

This sequence joins TRBV15 and TRBJ1-5; no firm D call. V was cut by 3 bases and J by 4 bases, with 16 bases left in between. CDR3 size: 16 residues. Germline values: CDR1 LNHNV, CDR2 YYDKDF (reference sequence). This chain's CDR3 is CATSRERYFTNQPQHF. The DNA of the CDR3 is TGTGCCACCAGCAGGGAACGATATTTCACGAATCAGCCCCAGCATTTT.

The chain combines TRBV6-1 with TRBJ2-1, with D unresolved. Germline CDR1 and CDR2: MNHNS and SASEGT. The CDR3 contains 16 residues. V lost 2 bases and J lost 4, with 15 bases in between. The CDR3 DNA follows: TGTGCCAGCAGTGAATCTGGCAGGAGAGGATACAATGAGCAGTTCTTC. Encoded protein: CASSESGRRGYNEQFF.

This clone was seen a few times. The V and J genes are TRBV3-1 (or the pseudogene TRBV3-2) and TRBJ1-1; no firm D call. The CDR3 covers 14 residues. Deletions cut 3 bases from V and 1 base from J, with 9 bases between. CDR1 is LGHDT, CDR2 YNNKEL, per germline (reference sequence). CDR3 amino acids: CASSHGATNTEAFF. In DNA form, the CDR3 reads TGTGCCAGCAGCCACGGAGCCACGAACACTGAAGCTTTCTTT.

The chain combines TRBV7-9 with TRBJ1-2, with no clear D. The germline V and J ends were trimmed by 1 base and 1 base, with 10 bases remaining between them. Germline-derived CDR1 and CDR2 are SEHNR and FQNEAQ (reference sequence). The CDR3 is 15 residues long. The CDR3, as DNA: TGTGCCAGCAGCTTAGGCGCCGTGTTTAACTATGGCTACACCTTC. Residues: CASSLGAVFNYGYTF.

This rearrangement joins TRBV19 to TRBJ2-7; possibly TRBD1 or TRBD2 for D (5 bases each). CDR1 and CDR2 from the germline V gene are LNHDA and SQIVND (reference sequence). The CDR3 has 13 residues. Here the CDR3 DNA reads TGTGGGAATAAGGGGACGCCCTCCTACGAGCAGTACTTC. It yields the protein CGNKGTPSYEQYF.

The chain uses TRBV10-3 and TRBJ1-1, with D unresolved. The CDR3 has 13 residues. Trimming left V 4 bases short and J 3 bases short, with 9 bases between. CDR1 and CDR2 from the germline V gene are ENHRY and SYGVKD. CDR3 DNA sequence: TGTGCCATCAGTGCGGGGTGGGACACTGAAGCTTTCTTT. As protein: CAISAGWDTEAFF.

CDR3 in amino acids: CASSREGSYEQYF. CDR3 bases: TGTGCCAGTAGTAGGGAGGGCTCCTACGAGCAGTACTTC. This chain joins TRBV19 and TRBJ2-7, with 7 nucleotides matching TRBD2. Germline V CDR1 and CDR2: LNHDA, SQIVND (reference sequence). The junction had 0 bases not matched to a gene; V was cut back by 4 bases and J by 0 bases. The CDR3 is made up of 13 amino acids.

The chain combines TRBV2 with TRBJ2-5; D is uncertain. The CDR3 sequence is 13 residues long. V was pared by 4 bases and J by 2 bases, with 8 bases between. The germline V gene has CDR1 SNHLY and CDR2 FYNNEI. The CDR3 DNA reads TGTGCCAGCAGTGGGTCGCTTCAAGAGACCCAGTACTTC. Translation: CASSGSLQETQYF.

The genes are TRBV2 and TRBJ2-1; tentatively, D is TRBD1 or TRBD2 (6 bases each). Germline CDR1 and CDR2: SNHLY and FYNNEI. This CDR3 has 15 amino acids. Trimming removed 4 bases from V and 7 bases from J, with 17 bases in between. The DNA for the CDR3 is TGTGCCAGCAGTGTTGGGGGGCGGAGTTGGAATGAGCAGTTCTTC. It yields the protein CASSVGGRSWNEQFF.

This chain joins TRBV29-1 and TRBJ2-1, with a possible D match to TRBD1 (6 bases). The CDR3 runs to 12 residues. Germline values: CDR1 SQVTM, CDR2 ANQGSEA. Between the trimmed V and J ends, which lost 4 bases and 7 bases, there was a span of 11 bases. The CDR3 region is CSVVYRENEQFF. CDR3 DNA sequence: TGCAGCGTTGTTTACAGGGAGAATGAGCAGTTCTTC.

This clone came up a few times. This chain links TRBV5-4 with TRBJ2-7; possibly TRBD2 for D (6 bases). This CDR3 has 16 residues. From germline, CDR1 is SGHNT and CDR2 YYREEE (reference sequence). The V end lost 5 bases, the J end lost 4 bases, and 22 bases lay between the germline ends. CDR3 DNA sequence: TGTGCCAGCAGTGGGGGGTTACCGGGACCACAGTACGAGCAGTACTTC. This gives the protein CASSGGLPGPQYEQYF.

This clone was found a few times. The CDR3 loop is CASSAGTETTIYF. CDR3 nucleotides: TGTGCCAGCAGTGCCGGGACAGAGACCACCATATATTTT. This chain connects TRBV6-2 or TRBV6-3 to TRBJ1-3; TRBD1 matches 7 bases. CDR3 length equals 13 residues. The V gene's germline CDR1 is MNHEY and CDR2 SVGEGT. After removal of 5 bases from V and 9 bases from J, the junction contained 7 bases not matched to a gene.

The chain joins TRBV19 to TRBJ1-2; possibly TRBD1 for D (5 bases). The V end was cut by 5 bases, the J end by 3 bases, with 16 bases between. Per germline, CDR1 LNHDA and CDR2 SQIVND (reference sequence). The CDR3 extends over 15 amino acids. CDR3: CASSPHRSSDYGYTF. DNA for the CDR3: TGTGCCAGTAGTCCCCACAGGTCATCGGACTATGGCTACACCTTC.

The CDR3, as DNA: TGTGCCAGCAGTCTGCTTGACGGGGGTTCCTACGAGCAGTACTTC. Translation gives CASSLLDGGSYEQYF. The chain employs TRBV28 and TRBJ2-7, with D possibly being TRBD2 (6 bases). The CDR3 sequence is 15 residues long. The germline V gene has CDR1 MDHEN and CDR2 SYDVKM. V lost 5 bases and J lost 1, with 15 bases in between.

The CDR3 here is CASSSEPGQNTGELFF. CDR3 nucleotides: TGTGCCAGCAGCTCAGAGCCAGGGCAGAACACCGGGGAGCTGTTTTTT. The chain joins TRBV5-4 to TRBJ2-2, with a weak D call TRBD1 (5 bases). This CDR3 comprises 16 residues. Germline V gene sequence: CDR1 SGHNT, CDR2 YYREEE (reference sequence). The V and J ends lost 3 bases and 1 base respectively, with 13 bases between them.

The genes are TRBV3-1 (or the pseudogene TRBV3-2) and TRBJ2-4; a weak D match, TRBD1 (5 bases). V was pared by 0 bases and J by 12 bases, with 9 bases between. The CDR3 has 12 residues. Germline values: CDR1 LGHDT, CDR2 YNNKEL (reference sequence). The CDR3 DNA reads TGTGCCAGCAGCCAAGATACCAGGGATCAGTACTTC. Translated, it gives CASSQDTRDQYF.

The chain employs TRBV18 and TRBJ1-1; D uncertain. Trimming removed 4 bases at V and 1 base at J, with 10 bases between. The germline V gene encodes CDR1 KGHSH and CDR2 LQKENI. This CDR3 spans 14 amino acids. DNA of the CDR3: TGTGCCAGCTCACGAGAGCCTCAGAACACTGAAGCTTTCTTT. It specifies CASSREPQNTEAFF.

The J gene is TRBJ2-2, the V gene TRBV27, with TRBD1 identical over 7 bases. With V trimmed by 7 bases and J by 3 bases, 8 bases remained unmatched. The germline V gene encodes CDR1 MNHEY and CDR2 SMNVEV (reference sequence). The CDR3 loop spans 15 amino acids. As DNA, the CDR3 is TGTGCCAGCACCAAACGACAGGGAGACACCGGGGAGCTGTTTTTT. This codes for CASTKRQGDTGELFF.

The CDR3 DNA reads as TGTGCCAGCAGCCTCCTATTCTACGAGCAGTACTTC. Translating it yields CASSLLFYEQYF. This chain uses TRBV28 with TRBJ2-7; D remains unclear. Between the trimmed V and J ends, which lost 6 bases and 3 bases, there was a span of 9 bases. The CDR3 covers 12 residues. Germline V lookup: CDR1 MDHEN, CDR2 SYDVKM.

V is TRBV15 and J is TRBJ1-2; TRBD1 matches 8 bases. Germline CDR1 and CDR2: LNHNV and YYDKDF (reference sequence). The CDR3 loop spans 15 amino acids. Trimming cost V 2 bases and J 4 bases; bases outside gene matches: 6. The CDR3 protein is CATSRKSDRGYGYTF. The CDR3 DNA reads TGTGCCACCAGCAGAAAGTCAGACAGGGGCTATGGCTACACCTTC.

The chain links TRBV19 to TRBJ1-5; tentative D call: TRBD1 (5 bases). Between the trimmed V and J ends, which lost 6 bases and 6 bases, there was a span of 15 bases. Germline V gives CDR1 LNHDA, CDR2 SQIVND (reference sequence). This CDR3 contains 14 residues. CDR3 loop: CASSNRLWGQPQHF. The CDR3 DNA sequence: TGTGCCAGTAGCAACAGGTTGTGGGGTCAGCCCCAGCATTTT.